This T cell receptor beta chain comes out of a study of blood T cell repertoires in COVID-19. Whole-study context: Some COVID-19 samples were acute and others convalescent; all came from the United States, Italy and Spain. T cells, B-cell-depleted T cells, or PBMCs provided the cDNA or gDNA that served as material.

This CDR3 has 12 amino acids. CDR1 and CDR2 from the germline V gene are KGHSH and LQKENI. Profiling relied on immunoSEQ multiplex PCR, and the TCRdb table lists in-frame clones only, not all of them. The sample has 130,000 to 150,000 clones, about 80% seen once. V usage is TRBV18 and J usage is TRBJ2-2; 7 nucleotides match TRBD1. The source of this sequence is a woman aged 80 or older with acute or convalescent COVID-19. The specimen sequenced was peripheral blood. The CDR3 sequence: CGTGPNTGELFF. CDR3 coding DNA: TGTGGGACAGGCCCGAACACCGGGGAGCTGTTTTTT.